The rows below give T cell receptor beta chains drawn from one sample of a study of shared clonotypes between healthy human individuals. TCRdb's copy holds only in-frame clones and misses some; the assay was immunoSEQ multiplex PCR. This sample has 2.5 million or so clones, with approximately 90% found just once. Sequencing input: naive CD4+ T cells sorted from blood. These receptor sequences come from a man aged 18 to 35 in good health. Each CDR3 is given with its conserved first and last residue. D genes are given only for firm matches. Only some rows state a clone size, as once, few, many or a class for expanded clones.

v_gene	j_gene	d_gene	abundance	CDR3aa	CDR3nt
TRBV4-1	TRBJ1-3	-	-	CASSPRSWSGNTIYF	TGCGCCAGCAGCCCACGTAGCTGGAGTGGAAACACCATATATTTT
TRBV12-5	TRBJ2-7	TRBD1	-	CASGDGGQGIGEQYF	TGTGCTAGTGGGGACGGAGGACAGGGTATAGGCGAGCAGTACTTC
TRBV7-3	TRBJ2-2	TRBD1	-	CASSLDRVWAGELFF	TGTGCCAGCAGCTTAGACAGGGTCTGGGCCGGGGAGCTGTTTTTT
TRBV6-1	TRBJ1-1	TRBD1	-	CASRTGGVGEAFF	TGTGCCAGCAGAACAGGGGGCGTTGGTGAAGCTTTCTTT
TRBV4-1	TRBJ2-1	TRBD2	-	CASSQGRGGSGRENEQFF	TGCGCCAGCAGCCAAGGAAGGGGGGGAAGCGGGAGGGAGAATGAGCAGTTCTTC
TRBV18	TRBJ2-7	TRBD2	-	CASSPQREVYEQYF	TGTGCCAGCTCACCACAGCGGGAGGTCTACGAGCAGTACTTC
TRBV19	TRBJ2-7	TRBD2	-	CATRTSGTSYEQYF	TGTGCCACCAGGACTAGCGGGACTTCCTACGAGCAGTACTTC
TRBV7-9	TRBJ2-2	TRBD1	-	CASRRQPGQGDTGELFF	TGTGCCAGCAGACGACAGCCGGGACAGGGAGACACCGGGGAGCTGTTTTTT
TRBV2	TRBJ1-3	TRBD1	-	CASSPGGENTIYF	TGTGCCAGCAGCCCAGGGGGTGAAAACACCATATATTTT
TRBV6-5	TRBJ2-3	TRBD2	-	CASAQGSGGTDTQYF	TGTGCCAGCGCCCAGGGTAGCGGGGGCACAGATACGCAGTATTTT
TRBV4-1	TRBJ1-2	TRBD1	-	CASSHPGWGQPNYGYTF	TGCGCCAGCAGCCATCCTGGGTGGGGACAGCCTAACTATGGCTACACCTTC
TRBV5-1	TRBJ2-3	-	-	CASSFWVGTDTQYF	TGCGCCAGCAGCTTTTGGGTTGGCACAGATACGCAGTATTTT
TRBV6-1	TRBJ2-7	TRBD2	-	CASSVMGAAGGPRYF	TGTGCCAGCAGTGTAATGGGGGCAGCGGGAGGACCCCGGTACTTC
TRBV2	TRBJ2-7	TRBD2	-	CASRGTSGPPYEQYF	TGTGCCAGCAGGGGTACTAGCGGGCCTCCCTACGAGCAGTACTTC
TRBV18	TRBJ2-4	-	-	CASSPPGVLAKNIQYF	TGTGCCAGCTCACCACCGGGGGTTCTAGCCAAAAACATTCAGTACTTC
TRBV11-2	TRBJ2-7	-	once	CASSPVNWAGQYF	TGTGCCAGCAGCCCGGTGAACTGGGCGGGGCAGTACTTC
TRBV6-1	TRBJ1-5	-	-	CASSEASRGGNQPQHF	TGTGCCAGCAGTGAAGCTTCTCGGGGCGGCAATCAGCCCCAGCATTTT
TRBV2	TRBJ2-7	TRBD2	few	CASSTSGRAGEQYF	TGTGCCAGCAGTACAAGCGGGAGGGCAGGTGAGCAGTACTTC
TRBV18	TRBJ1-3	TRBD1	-	CASSPFGTGESSGNTIYF	TGTGCCAGCTCACCATTTGGGACAGGGGAAAGCTCTGGAAACACCATATATTTT
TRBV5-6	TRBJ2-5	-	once	CASSGGTQYF	TGTGCCAGCAGCGGCGGGACCCAGTACTTC
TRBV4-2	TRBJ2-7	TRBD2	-	CASSQGPSGGYEQYF	TGTGCCAGCAGCCAAGGACCTAGCGGGGGCTACGAGCAGTACTTC
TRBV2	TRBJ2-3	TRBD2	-	CASSRVRAGGFADTQYF	TGTGCCAGCAGTCGGGTTAGAGCGGGGGGGTTTGCAGATACGCAGTATTTT
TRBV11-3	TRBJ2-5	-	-	CASSPGGRSTQETQYF	TGTGCCAGCAGCCCCGGGGGACGGAGTACCCAAGAGACCCAGTACTTC
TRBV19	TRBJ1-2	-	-	CASSIDRYYGYTF	TGTGCCAGTAGTATAGACCGATACTATGGCTACACCTTC
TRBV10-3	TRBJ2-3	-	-	CAIKTLDTQYF	TGTGCCATCAAGACCCTAGATACGCAGTATTTT
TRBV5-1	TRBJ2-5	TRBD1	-	CASSSGTGGQETQYF	TGCGCCAGCAGCTCCGGGACAGGTGGCCAAGAGACCCAGTACTTC
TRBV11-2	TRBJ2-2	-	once	CASSLTGELFF	TGTGCCAGCAGCTTAACCGGGGAGCTGTTTTTT
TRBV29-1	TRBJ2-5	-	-	CSARGGAGYQETQYF	TGCAGCGCACGAGGCGGGGCAGGGTATCAAGAGACCCAGTACTTC
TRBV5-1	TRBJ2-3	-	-	CASSLAGEDTDTQYF	TGCGCCAGCAGCTTGGCAGGGGAGGACACAGATACGCAGTATTTT
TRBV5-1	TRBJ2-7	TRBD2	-	CASSLEGGKTFLYEQYF	TGCGCCAGCAGCTTGGAGGGAGGGAAGACCTTCCTCTACGAGCAGTACTTC
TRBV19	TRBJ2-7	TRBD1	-	CASSTRTGRNSYEQYF	TGTGCCAGTAGTACGAGGACAGGACGGAACTCCTACGAGCAGTACTTC
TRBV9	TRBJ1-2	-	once	CASSVDVIPNYGYTF	TGTGCCAGCAGCGTAGATGTGATTCCTAACTATGGCTACACCTTC
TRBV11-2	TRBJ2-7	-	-	CASSSTGSVQYF	TGTGCCAGCAGCTCTACAGGGAGCGTGCAGTACTTC
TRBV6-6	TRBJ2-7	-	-	CASSPPGGLEYF	TGTGCCAGCAGCCCTCCCGGCGGTCTCGAGTACTTC
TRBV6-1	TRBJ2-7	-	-	CASSEVAISYEQYF	TGTGCCAGCAGTGAAGTGGCGATCTCCTACGAGCAGTACTTC
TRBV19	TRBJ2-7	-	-	CASSRQWGSYEQYF	TGTGCCAGTAGTCGACAGTGGGGCTCCTACGAGCAGTACTTC
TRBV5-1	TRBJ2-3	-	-	CASSLGQDTDTQYF	TGCGCCAGCAGCCTGGGTCAGGACACAGATACGCAGTATTTT
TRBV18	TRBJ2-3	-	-	CASSPGTAADTQYF	TGTGCCAGCTCACCAGGAACGGCAGCAGATACGCAGTATTTT
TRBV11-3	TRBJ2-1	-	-	CASSFGALTYNEQFF	TGTGCCAGCAGCTTCGGAGCCTTAACCTACAATGAGCAGTTCTTC
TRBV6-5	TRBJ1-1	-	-	CASRLTANTEAFF	TGTGCCAGCAGACTCACAGCGAACACTGAAGCTTTCTTT
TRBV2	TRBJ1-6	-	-	CASTQGGSYNSPLHF	TGTGCCAGCACCCAAGGGGGGTCCTATAATTCACCCCTCCACTTT
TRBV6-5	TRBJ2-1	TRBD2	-	CASSLERGPHEQFF	TGTGCCAGCAGTCTAGAGCGGGGCCCACATGAGCAGTTCTTC
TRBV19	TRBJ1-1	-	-	CASSIRGMTEAFF	TGTGCCAGTAGTATAAGGGGGATGACTGAAGCTTTCTTT
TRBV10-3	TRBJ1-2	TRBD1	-	CATGKGQLVYGYTF	TGTGCCACCGGCAAGGGACAGTTGGTCTATGGCTACACCTTC
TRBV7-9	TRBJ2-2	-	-	CASSRTETNTGELFF	TGTGCCAGCAGCCGGACGGAAACGAACACCGGGGAGCTGTTTTTT
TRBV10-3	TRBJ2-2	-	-	CAIQGQNTGELFF	TGTGCCATTCAGGGGCAAAACACCGGGGAGCTGTTTTTT
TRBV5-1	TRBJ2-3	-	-	CASSLGGRTDTQYF	TGCGCCAGCAGCTTGGGGGGCCGAACAGATACGCAGTATTTT
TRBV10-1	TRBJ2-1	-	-	CASSDWGSPDNEQFF	TGCGCCAGCAGTGATTGGGGGTCCCCGGACAATGAGCAGTTCTTC
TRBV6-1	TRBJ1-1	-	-	CASKIMNTEAFF	TGTGCCAGCAAGATCATGAACACTGAAGCTTTCTTT